This TCR beta chain came from a study of sequential checkpoint blockade in melanoma. Treatment meaning: randomized to nivolumab then ipilimumab (arm A) or the reverse (arm B). From thawed PBMCs, live CD3+CD8+ cells negative for CD19 and CD56 were sorted. CDR1 MNHEY and CDR2 SVGAGI come from the germline V gene. This CDR3 spans 12 amino acids. Trimming pared 6 bases from V and 5 bases from J, leaving 10 bases between. Clones were read by immunoSEQ multiplex PCR, and TCRdb kept only the in-frame ones, dropping some. The repertoire holds just under 5,500 clones, roughly 50% seen once, with approximately 40% in the top ten.

The chain couples TRBV6-5 to TRBJ1-1, with D unresolved. The source is a human donor with melanoma. Sequenced material: CD8+ T cells sorted from blood (inferred from file names), taken from a patient given nivolumab and ipilimumab in sequence. The CDR3 is CASSFGGTEAFF. CDR3 nucleotide sequence: TGTGCCAGCAGCTTCGGAGGGACTGAAGCTTTCTTT.